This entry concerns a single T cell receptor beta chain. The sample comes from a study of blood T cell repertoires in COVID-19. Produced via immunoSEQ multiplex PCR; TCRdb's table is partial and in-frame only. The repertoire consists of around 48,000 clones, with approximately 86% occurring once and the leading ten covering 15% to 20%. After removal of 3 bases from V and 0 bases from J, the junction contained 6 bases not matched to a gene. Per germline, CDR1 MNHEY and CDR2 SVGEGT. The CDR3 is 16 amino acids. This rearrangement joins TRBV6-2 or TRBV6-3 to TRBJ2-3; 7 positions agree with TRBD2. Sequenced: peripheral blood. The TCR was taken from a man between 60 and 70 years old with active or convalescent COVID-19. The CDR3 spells CASSYVAGRSTDTQYF. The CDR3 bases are TGTGCCAGCAGTTATGTAGCGGGCCGGAGCACAGATACGCAGTATTTT.